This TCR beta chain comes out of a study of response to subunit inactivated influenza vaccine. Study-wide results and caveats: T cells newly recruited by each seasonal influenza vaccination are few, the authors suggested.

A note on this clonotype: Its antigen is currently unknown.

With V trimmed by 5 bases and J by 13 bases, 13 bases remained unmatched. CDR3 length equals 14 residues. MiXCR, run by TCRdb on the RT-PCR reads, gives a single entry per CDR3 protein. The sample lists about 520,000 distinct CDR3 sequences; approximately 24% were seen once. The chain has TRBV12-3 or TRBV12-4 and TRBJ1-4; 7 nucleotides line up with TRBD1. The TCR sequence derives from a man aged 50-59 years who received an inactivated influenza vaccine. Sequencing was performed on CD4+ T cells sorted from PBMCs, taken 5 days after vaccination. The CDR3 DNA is TGTGCCAGCAGTGCGGGACAGACCCACGGAGGACTGTTTTTT. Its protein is CASSAGQTHGGLFF.